What follows are 8 T cell receptor beta chains derived from one specimen sequenced in a study of blood T cell repertoires in COVID-19. Sequencing was performed with immunoSEQ multiplex PCR; in TCRdb, only in-frame clones are kept and a portion is missing. This table has fewer than 250,000 clones, approximately 84% appearing once. Source material: peripheral blood. The receptor source for this set is a man in his fifties or sixties with acute or convalescent COVID-19.

J is TRBJ1-1 and V is TRBV6-5, with 8 bases lining up with TRBD1. V was clipped by 5 bases and J by 5 bases; unmatched bases: 7. There are 14 residues in the CDR3. CDR1 and CDR2 (germline): MNHEY, SVGAGI. The CDR3 nucleotides are TGTGCCAGCAGTCATCAGGGGGCAAGGACTGAAGCTTTCTTT. As protein: CASSHQGARTEAFF.

The table lists this clone with a few counts. The chain combines TRBV11-2 with TRBJ2-7; 7 bases are a match to TRBD1. Per the germline V gene, CDR1 is SGHAT and CDR2 is FQNNGV. V shed 2 bases, J shed 2 bases, and the junction held 3 bases outside the gene matches. CDR3 length: 14 amino acids. CDR3 nucleotides: TGTGCCAGCAGCTTATTTAGGGGGCCCTACGAGCAGTACTTC. Protein product: CASSLFRGPYEQYF.

This rearrangement joins TRBV5-1 to TRBJ1-3; D gene ambiguous. The CDR3 covers 15 residues. Germline V gene data show CDR1 as SGHRS and CDR2 as YFSETQ. V lost 6 bases to trimming and J lost 0 bases, with 13 bases between them. The CDR3 sequence is CASIFKTVSGNTIYF. The CDR3 DNA follows: TGCGCCAGCATATTTAAAACTGTCTCTGGAAACACCATATATTTT.

The rearrangement joins TRBV5-1 to TRBJ2-5; 7 bases agree with TRBD2. With V trimmed by 7 bases and J by 3 bases, 6 bases remained unmatched. Germline V gives CDR1 SGHRS, CDR2 YFSETQ. The CDR3 totals 13 residues. CDR3 sequence: CASAFRGEETQYF. The CDR3, as DNA: TGCGCCAGCGCTTTCCGGGGGGAAGAGACCCAGTACTTC.

DNA of the CDR3: TGTGCCAGCAGCCGAATACGACAGGGTTCGGGCACTGAAGCTTTCTTT. It codes for CASSRIRQGSGTEAFF. This chain uses TRBV16 with TRBJ1-1; TRBD1 matches at 7 bases. The trim removed 4 bases at V and 4 bases at J, leaving 12 bases unmatched. This CDR3 spans 16 amino acids. Germline V gene sequence: CDR1 KGHSY, CDR2 FQNENV. The full variable domain, completed using reference TRBV16 and TRBJ1-1, is GEEVAQTPKHLVRGEGQKAKLYCAPIKGHSYVFWYQQVLKNEFKFLISFQNENVFDETGMPKERFSAKCLPNSPCSLEIQATKLEDSAVYFCASSRIRQGSGTEAFFGQGTRLTVV.

This chain links TRBV5-6 with TRBJ2-5; no reliable D call. The CDR3 extends over 15 amino acids. The germline V and J ends were trimmed by 0 bases and 5 bases, with 14 bases remaining between them. CDR1 SGHDT and CDR2 YYEEEE come from the germline V gene. The DNA for the CDR3 is TGTGCCAGCAGCTTGGGGAAAGTCCGGAGTGAGACCCAGTACTTC. It specifies CASSLGKVRSETQYF.

The genes are TRBV11-3 and TRBJ1-1; D uncertain. Germline assignment: CDR1 SGHNT and CDR2 YENEEA. The CDR3 runs 12 residues. Trimming shortened V by 5 bases and J by 10 bases, and 14 bases separated the two germline ends. CDR3 coding DNA: TGTGCCAGCAGCAGTGGAGGACGGGGAGCTTTCTTT. This encodes CASSSGGRGAFF.

The CDR3 DNA reads TGTGCCAGCAGCGTAGAAAGGGGGGACAGGATACCGCCGTGGGGCAATCAGCCCCAGCATTTT. Protein product: CASSVERGDRIPPWGNQPQHF. The chain links TRBV9 to TRBJ1-5; TRBD1 aligns across 8 bases. J was trimmed by 2 bases and V by 0 bases; bases with no gene match: 19. CDR3 length: 21 residues. Germline CDR1 reads SGDLS; CDR2 reads YYNGEE. The entire variable domain, with the rest obtained from reference TRBV9 and TRBJ1-5, is as follows: DSGVTQTPKHLITATGQRVTLRCSPRSGDLSVYWYQQSLDQGLQFLIQYYNGEERAKGNILERFSAQQFPDLHSELNLSSLELGDSALYFCASSVERGDRIPPWGNQPQHFGDGTRLSIL.